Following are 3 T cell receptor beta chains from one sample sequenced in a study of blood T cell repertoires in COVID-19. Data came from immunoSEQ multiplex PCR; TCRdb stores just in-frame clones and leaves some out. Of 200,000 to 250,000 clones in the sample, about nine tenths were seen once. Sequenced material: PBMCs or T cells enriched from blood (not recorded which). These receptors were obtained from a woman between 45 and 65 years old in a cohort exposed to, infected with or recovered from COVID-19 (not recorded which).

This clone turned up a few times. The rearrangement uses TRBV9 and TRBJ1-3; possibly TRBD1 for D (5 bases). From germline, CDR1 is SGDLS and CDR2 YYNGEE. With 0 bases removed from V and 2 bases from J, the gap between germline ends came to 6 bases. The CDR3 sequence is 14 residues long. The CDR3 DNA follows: TGTGCCAGCAGCGTAGGGACAACTGGAAACACCATATATTTT. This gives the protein CASSVGTTGNTIYF. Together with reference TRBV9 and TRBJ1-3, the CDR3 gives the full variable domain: DSGVTQTPKHLITATGQRVTLRCSPRSGDLSVYWYQQSLDQGLQFLIQYYNGEERAKGNILERFSAQQFPDLHSELNLSSLELGDSALYFCASSVGTTGNTIYFGEGSWLTVV.

The CDR3 region is CASSLWGQGNTEAFF. DNA for the CDR3: TGTGCCAGCAGCTTATGGGGACAGGGGAACACTGAAGCTTTCTTT. The V gene is TRBV7-2, the J gene TRBJ1-1, with TRBD1 identical over 9 bases. The CDR3 has 15 amino acids. The ends lost 2 bases at V and 1 base at J; junction bases unmatched: 2. Per the germline V gene, CDR1 is SGHTA and CDR2 is FQGNSA.

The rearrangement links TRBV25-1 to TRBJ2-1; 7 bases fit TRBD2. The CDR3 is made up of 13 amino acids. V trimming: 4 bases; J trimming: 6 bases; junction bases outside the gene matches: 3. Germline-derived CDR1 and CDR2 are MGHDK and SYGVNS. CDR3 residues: CASSAPGGNEQFF. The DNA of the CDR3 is TGTGCCAGCAGTGCCCCGGGGGGCAATGAGCAGTTCTTC.